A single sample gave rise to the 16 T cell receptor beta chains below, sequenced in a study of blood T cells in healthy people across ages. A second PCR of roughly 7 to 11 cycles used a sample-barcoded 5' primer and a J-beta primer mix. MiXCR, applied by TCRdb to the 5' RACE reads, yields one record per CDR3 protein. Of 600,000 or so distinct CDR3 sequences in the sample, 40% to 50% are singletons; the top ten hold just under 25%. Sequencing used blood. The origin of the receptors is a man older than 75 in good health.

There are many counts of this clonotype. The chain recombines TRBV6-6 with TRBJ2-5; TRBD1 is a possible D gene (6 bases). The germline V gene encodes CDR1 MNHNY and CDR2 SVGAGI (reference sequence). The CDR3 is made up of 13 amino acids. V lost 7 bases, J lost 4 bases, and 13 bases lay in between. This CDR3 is CASNKQGTETQYF. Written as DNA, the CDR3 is TGTGCCAGCAACAAACAGGGAACAGAGACCCAGTACTTC.

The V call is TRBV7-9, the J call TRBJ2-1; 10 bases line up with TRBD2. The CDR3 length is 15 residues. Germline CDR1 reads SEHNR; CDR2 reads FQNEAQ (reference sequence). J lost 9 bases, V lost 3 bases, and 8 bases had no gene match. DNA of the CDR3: TGTGCCAGCAGCTTTCTCCTAGCGGGAGTGTCTGAGCAGTTCTTC. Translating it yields CASSFLLAGVSEQFF. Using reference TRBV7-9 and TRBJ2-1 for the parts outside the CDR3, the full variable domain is DTGVSQNPRHKITKRGQNVTFRCDPISEHNRLYWYRQTLGQGPEFLTYFQNEAQLEKSRLLSDRFSAERPKGSFSTLEIQRTEQGDSAMYLCASSFLLAGVSEQFFGPGTRLTVL.

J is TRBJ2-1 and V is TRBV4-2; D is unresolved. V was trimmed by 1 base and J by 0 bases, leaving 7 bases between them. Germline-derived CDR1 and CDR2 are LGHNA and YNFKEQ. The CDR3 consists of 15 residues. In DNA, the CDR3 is TGTGCCAGCAGCCAAGTCTCGACCTCCTACAATGAGCAGTTCTTC. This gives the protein CASSQVSTSYNEQFF.

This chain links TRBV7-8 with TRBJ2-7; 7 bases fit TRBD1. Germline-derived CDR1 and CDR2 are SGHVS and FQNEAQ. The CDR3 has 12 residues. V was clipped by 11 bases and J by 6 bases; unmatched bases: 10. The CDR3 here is CASTGERSEQYF. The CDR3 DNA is TGTGCCTCCACAGGGGAGAGATCCGAGCAGTACTTC.

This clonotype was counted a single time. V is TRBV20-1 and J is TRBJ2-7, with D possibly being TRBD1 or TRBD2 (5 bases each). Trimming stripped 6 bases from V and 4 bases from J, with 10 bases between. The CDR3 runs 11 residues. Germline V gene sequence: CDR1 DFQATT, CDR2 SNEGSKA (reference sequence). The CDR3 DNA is TGCAGTGCCAAGGGACCTTACGAGCAGTACTTC. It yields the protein CSAKGPYEQYF.

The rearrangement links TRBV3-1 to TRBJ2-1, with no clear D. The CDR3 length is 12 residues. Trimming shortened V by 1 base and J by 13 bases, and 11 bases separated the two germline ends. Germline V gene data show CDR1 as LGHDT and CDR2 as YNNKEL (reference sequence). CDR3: CASSQGSRAQFF. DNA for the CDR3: TGTGCCAGCAGCCAAGGAAGTCGCGCCCAGTTCTTC.

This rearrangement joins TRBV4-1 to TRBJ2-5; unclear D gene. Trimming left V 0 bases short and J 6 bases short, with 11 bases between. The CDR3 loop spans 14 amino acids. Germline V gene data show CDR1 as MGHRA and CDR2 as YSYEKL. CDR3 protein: CASSQDLRVQTQYF. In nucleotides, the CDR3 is TGCGCCAGCAGCCAAGATTTACGGGTTCAGACCCAGTACTTC.

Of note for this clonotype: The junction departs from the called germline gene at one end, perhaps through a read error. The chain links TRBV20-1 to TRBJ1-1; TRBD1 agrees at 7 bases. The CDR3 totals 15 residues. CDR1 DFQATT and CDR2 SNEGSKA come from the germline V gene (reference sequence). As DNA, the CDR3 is TGCAGTGCTAGACTAACCGGGACAGACAACACTGAGGCTTTCTTT. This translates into CSARLTGTDNTEAFF.

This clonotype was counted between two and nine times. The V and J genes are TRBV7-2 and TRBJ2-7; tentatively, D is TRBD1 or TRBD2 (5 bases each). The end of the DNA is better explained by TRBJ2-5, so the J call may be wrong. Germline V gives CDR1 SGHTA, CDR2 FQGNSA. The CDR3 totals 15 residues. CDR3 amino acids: CASSLVGGGEETQYF. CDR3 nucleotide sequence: TGTGCCAGCAGCTTAGTAGGTGGGGGTGAGGAGACCCAGTACTTC.

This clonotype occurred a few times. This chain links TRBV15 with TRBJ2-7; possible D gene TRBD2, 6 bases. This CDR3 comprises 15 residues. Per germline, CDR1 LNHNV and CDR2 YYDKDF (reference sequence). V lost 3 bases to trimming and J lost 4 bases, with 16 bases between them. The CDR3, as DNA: TGTGCCACCAGCAGGGTGCCTAGGGAGGTATACGAGCAGTACTTC. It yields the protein CATSRVPREVYEQYF.

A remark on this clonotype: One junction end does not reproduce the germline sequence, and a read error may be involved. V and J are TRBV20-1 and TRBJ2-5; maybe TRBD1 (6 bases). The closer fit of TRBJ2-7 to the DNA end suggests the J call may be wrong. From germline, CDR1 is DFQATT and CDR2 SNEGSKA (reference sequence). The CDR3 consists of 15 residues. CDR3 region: CSTRSGHQEGYEQYF. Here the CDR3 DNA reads TGCAGTACTAGATCGGGACACCAGGAAGGTTACGAGCAGTACTTC.

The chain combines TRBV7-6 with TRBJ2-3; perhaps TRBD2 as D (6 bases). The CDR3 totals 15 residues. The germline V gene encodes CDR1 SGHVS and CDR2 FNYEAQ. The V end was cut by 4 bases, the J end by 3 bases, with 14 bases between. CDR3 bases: TGTGCCAGCAGCTCAATCGCTCTAGCGACAGATACGCAGTATTTT. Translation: CASSSIALATDTQYF.

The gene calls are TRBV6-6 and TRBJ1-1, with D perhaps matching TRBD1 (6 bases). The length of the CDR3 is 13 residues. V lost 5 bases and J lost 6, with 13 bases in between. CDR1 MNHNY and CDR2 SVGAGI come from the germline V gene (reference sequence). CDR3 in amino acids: CASSVGQHSEAFF. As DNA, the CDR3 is TGTGCCAGCAGTGTCGGACAGCACTCTGAAGCTTTCTTT.

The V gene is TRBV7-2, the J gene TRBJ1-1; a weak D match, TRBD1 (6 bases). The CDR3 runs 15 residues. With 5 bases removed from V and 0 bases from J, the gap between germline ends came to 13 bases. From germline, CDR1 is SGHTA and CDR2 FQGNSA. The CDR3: CASSPQTGLNTEAFF. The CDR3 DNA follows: TGTGCCAGCAGCCCACAGACAGGCCTGAACACTGAAGCTTTCTTT.

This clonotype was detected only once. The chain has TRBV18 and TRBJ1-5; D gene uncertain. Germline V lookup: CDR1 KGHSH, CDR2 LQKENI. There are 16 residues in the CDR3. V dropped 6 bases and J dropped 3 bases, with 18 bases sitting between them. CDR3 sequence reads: CASSSPFPGFNQPQHF. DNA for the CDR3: TGTGCCAGCTCGTCACCATTCCCCGGATTCAATCAGCCCCAGCATTTT.

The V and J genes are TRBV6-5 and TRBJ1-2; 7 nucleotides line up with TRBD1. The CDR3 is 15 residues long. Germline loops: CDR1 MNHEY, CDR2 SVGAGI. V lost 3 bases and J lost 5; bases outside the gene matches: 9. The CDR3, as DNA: TGTGCCAGCAGTTATCTGGACAGGTCTGCTTATGGCTACACCTTC. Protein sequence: CASSYLDRSAYGYTF.